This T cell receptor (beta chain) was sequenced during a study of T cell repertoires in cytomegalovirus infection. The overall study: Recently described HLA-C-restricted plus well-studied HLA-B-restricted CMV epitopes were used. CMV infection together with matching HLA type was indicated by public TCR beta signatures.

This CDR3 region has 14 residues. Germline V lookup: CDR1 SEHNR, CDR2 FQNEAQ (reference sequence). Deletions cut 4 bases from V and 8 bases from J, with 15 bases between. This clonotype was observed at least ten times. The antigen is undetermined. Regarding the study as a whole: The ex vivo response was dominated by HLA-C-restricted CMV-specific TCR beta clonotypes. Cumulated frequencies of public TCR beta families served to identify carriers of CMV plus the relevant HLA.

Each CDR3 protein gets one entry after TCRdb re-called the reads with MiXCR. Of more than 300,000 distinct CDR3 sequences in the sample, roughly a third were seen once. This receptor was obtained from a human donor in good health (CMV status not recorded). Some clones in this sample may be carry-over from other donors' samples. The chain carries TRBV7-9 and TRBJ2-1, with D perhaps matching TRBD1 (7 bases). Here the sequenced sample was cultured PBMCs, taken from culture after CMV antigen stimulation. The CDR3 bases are TGTGCCAGCAGCTCGACAGGGAGGTTCGATGAGCAGTTCTTC. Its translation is CASSSTGRFDEQFF.